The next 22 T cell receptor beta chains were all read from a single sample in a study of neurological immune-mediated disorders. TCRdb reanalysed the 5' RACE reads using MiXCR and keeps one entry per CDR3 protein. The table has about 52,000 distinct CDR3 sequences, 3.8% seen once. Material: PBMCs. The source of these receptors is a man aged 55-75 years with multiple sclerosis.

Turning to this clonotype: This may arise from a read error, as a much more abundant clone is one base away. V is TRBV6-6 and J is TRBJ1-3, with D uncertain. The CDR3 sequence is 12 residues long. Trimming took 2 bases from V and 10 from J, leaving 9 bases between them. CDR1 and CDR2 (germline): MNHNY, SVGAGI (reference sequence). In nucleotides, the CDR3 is TGTGCCAGCAGTTACAACATAAAAACCATATATTTT. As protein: CASSYNIKTIYF.

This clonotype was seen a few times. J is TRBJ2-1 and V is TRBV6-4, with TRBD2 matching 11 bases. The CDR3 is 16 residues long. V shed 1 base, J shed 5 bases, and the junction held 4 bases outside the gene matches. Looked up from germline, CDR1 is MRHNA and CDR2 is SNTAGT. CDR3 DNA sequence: TGTGCCAGCAGTGACTACTCTAGCGGGGGGCACAATGAGCAGTTCTTC. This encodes CASSDYSSGGHNEQFF.

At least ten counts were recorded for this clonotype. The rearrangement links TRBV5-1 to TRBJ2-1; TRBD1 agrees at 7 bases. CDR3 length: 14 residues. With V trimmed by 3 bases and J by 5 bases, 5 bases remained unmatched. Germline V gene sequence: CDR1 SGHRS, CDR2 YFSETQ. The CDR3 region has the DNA TGCGCCAGCAGCTCGCGGACAGGTAACAATGAGCAGTTCTTC. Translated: CASSSRTGNNEQFF.

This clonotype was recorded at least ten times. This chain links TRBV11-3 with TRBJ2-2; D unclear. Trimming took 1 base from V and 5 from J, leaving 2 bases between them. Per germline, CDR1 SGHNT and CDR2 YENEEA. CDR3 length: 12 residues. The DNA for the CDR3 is TGTGCCAGCAGCTTAGTAACCGGGGAGCTGTTTTTT. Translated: CASSLVTGELFF.

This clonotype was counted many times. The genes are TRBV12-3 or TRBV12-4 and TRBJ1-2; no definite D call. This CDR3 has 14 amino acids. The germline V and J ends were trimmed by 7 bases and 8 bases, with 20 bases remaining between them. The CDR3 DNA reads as TGTGCCAGCACCCTTAGTGTGGCCGGAATAGGCTACACCTTC. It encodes CASTLSVAGIGYTF.

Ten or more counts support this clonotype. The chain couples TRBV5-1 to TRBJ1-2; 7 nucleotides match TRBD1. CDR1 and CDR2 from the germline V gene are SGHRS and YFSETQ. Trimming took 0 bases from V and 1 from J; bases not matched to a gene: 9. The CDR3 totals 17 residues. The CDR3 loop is CASSLERAGGSNYGYTF. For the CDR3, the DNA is TGCGCCAGCAGCTTGGAGCGGGCAGGGGGAAGTAACTATGGCTACACCTTC.

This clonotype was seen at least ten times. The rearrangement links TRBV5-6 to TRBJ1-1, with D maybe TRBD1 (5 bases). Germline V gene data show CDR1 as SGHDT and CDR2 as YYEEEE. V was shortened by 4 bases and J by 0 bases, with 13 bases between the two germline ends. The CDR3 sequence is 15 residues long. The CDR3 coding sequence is TGTGCCAGCAGCCCCATCGGGGGATTGAACACTGAAGCTTTCTTT. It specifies CASSPIGGLNTEAFF.

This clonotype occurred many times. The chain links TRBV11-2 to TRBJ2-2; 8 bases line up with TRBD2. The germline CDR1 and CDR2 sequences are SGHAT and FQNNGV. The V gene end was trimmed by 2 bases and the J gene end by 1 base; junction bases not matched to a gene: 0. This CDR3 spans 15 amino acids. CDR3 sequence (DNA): TGTGCCAGCAGCTTACTAGCGGGGAACACCGGGGAGCTGTTTTTT. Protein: CASSLLAGNTGELFF.

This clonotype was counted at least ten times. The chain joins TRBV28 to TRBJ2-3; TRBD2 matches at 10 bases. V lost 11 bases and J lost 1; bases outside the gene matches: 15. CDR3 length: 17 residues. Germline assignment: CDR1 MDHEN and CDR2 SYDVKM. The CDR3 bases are TGTGCCTCTCAGCGGGGACTAGCGACCCACCGCACAGATACGCAGTATTTT. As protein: CASQRGLATHRTDTQYF.

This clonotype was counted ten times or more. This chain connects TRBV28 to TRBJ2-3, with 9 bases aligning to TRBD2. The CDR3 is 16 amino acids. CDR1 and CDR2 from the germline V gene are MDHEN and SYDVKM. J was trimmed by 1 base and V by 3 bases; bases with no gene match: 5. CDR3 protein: CASSLIRGGGTDTQYF. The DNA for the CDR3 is TGTGCCAGCAGTTTGATTCGCGGGGGGGGCACAGATACGCAGTATTTT.

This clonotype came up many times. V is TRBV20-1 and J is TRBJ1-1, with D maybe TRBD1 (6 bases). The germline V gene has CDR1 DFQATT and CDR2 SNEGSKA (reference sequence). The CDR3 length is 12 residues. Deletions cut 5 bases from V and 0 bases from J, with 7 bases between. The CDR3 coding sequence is TGCAGTGCTCAGGGGATGAACACTGAAGCTTTCTTT. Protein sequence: CSAQGMNTEAFF.

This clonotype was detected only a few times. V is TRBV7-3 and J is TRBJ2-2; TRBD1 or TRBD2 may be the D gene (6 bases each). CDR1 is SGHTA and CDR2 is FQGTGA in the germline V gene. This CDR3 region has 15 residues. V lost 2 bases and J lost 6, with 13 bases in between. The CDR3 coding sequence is TGTGCCAGCAGCTTATGGCAGGGGACTGCCGGGGAGCTGTTTTTT. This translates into CASSLWQGTAGELFF.

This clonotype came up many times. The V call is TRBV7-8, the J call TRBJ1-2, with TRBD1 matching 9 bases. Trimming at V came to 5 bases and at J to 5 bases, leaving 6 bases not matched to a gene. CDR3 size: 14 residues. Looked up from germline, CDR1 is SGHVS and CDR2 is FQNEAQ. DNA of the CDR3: TGTGCCAGCAGCCCTCGGACAGGGGATTATGGCTACACCTTC. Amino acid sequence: CASSPRTGDYGYTF.

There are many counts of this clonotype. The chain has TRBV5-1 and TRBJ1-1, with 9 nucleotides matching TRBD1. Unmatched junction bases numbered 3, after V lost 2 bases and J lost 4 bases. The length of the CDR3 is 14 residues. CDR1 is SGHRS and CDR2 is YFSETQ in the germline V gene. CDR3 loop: CASSLGTGTTEAFF. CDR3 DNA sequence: TGCGCCAGCAGCTTAGGGACAGGGACCACTGAAGCTTTCTTT.

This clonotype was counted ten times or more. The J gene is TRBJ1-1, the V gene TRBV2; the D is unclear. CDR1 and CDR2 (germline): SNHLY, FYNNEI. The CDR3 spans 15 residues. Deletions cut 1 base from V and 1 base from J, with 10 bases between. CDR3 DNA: TGTGCCAGCAGTGAAGGGCGTGCTTGGAACACTGAAGCTTTCTTT. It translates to CASSEGRAWNTEAFF.

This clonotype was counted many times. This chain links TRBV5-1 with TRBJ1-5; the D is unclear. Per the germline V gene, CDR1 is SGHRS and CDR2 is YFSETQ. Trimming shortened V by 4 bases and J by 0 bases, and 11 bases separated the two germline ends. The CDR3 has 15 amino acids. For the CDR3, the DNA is TGCGCCAGCAGCAAAGACCCGTATAGCAATCAGCCCCAGCATTTT. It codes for CASSKDPYSNQPQHF.

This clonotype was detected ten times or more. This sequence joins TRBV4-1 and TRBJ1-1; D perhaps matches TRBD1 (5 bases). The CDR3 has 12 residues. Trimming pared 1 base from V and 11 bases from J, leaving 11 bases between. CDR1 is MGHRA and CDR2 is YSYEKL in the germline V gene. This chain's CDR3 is CASSQVGAGAFF. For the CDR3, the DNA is TGCGCCAGCAGCCAAGTCGGGGCCGGCGCTTTCTTT.

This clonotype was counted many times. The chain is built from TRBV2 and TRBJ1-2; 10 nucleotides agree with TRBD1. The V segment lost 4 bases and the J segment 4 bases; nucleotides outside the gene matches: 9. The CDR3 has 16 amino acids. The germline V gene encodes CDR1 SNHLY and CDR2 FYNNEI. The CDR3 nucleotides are TGTGCCAGCAGTGGCCGGGACAGGGGATCCCCCTATGGCTACACCTTC. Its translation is CASSGRDRGSPYGYTF.

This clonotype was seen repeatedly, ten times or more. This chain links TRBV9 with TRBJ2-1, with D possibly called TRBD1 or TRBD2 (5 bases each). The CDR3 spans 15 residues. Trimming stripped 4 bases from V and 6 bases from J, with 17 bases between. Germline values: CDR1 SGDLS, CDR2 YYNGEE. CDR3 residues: CASSPGASLFNEQFF. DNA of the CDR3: TGTGCCAGCAGCCCTGGGGCTAGCTTGTTCAATGAGCAGTTCTTC. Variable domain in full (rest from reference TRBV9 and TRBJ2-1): DSGVTQTPKHLITATGQRVTLRCSPRSGDLSVYWYQQSLDQGLQFLIQYYNGEERAKGNILERFSAQQFPDLHSELNLSSLELGDSALYFCASSPGASLFNEQFFGPGTRLTVL.

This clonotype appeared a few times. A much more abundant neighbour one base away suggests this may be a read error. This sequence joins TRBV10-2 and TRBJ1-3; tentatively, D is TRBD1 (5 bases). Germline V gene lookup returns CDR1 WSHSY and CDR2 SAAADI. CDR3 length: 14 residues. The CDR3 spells CASSVETVGKTIYF. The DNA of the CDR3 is TGCGCCAGCAGTGTGGAGACAGTTGGAAAAACCATATATTTT.

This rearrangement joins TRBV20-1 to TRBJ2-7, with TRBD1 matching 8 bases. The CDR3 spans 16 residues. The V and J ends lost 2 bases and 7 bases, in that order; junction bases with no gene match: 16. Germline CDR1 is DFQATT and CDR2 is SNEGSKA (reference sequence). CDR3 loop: CSARQGANFGIKEQYF. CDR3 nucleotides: TGCAGTGCTAGACAGGGGGCTAACTTCGGGATCAAAGAGCAGTACTTC.

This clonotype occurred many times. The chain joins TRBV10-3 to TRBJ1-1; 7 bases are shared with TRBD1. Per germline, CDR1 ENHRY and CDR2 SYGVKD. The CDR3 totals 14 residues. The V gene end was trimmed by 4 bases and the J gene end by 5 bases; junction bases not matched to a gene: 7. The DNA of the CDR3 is TGTGCCATCAGTGCCGGGACAGCCATTACTGAAGCTTTCTTT. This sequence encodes CAISAGTAITEAFF.